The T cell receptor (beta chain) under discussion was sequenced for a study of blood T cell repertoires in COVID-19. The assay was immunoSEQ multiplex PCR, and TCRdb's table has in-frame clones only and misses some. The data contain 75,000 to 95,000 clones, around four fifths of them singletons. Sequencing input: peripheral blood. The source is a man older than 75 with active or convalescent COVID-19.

The CDR3 protein is CASSQVRGPGELFF. Written as DNA, the CDR3 is TGTGCCAGCAGCCAAGTTAGGGGGCCCGGGGAGCTGTTTTTT. J is TRBJ2-2 and V is TRBV3-1 (or the pseudogene TRBV3-2); 7 bases line up with TRBD1. Germline CDR1 reads LGHDT; CDR2 reads YNNKEL (reference sequence). J lost 6 bases, V lost 1 base, and 2 bases had no gene match. This CDR3 has 14 residues.